The sequence of this TCR beta chain was determined in a study of blood T cell repertoires in COVID-19. For the study at large: Samples taken during acute and convalescent COVID-19 were collected in the United States, Italy and Spain. PBMCs, B-cell-depleted T cells, or T cells were the source of the cDNA or gDNA that made up the material.

The authors' processing: From reference gene primer amplification, estimates of nucleated cell counts were derived. Libraries were prepared by immunoSEQ multiplex PCR; TCRdb keeps only in-frame clonotypes and omits some of them. V and J calls and clone size follow that table, whereas D and trimming were derived from the DNA. This table holds about 240,000 clones, roughly 80% found once. Germline V gene sequence: CDR1 MDHEN, CDR2 SYDVKM. This CDR3 spans 16 amino acids. After removal of 5 bases from V and 2 bases from J, the junction contained 10 bases not matched to a gene. The receptor's source is a woman under 30 with acute or convalescent COVID-19. Input material: peripheral blood. V is TRBV28 and J is TRBJ2-7; 9 bases align to TRBD1. This CDR3 reads CASSPRTGAVPYEQYF. CDR3 DNA: TGTGCCAGCAGTCCTCGGACAGGGGCCGTTCCCTACGAGCAGTACTTC.